These 7 T cell receptor beta chains originate from one sample sequenced in a study of blood T cell repertoires in COVID-19. Clones were read by immunoSEQ multiplex PCR, and TCRdb kept only the in-frame ones, dropping some. The sample records roughly 150,000 clones, about 86% being singletons. Sequencing was done on a sample of peripheral blood. The receptors were sampled from a human donor in a cohort sampled during active COVID-19.

This clone was seen more than once but under ten times. This sequence joins TRBV19 and TRBJ1-6; TRBD1 matches 8 bases. Germline CDR1 LNHDA, CDR2 SQIVND (reference sequence). The CDR3 totals 16 residues. V lost 1 base and J lost 13; bases outside the gene matches: 12. CDR3 region: CASSIGGTGRFWPLHF. The CDR3 DNA sequence: TGTGCCAGTAGTATAGGAGGGACAGGAAGGTTCTGGCCCCTCCACTTT.

The rearrangement links TRBV6-5 to TRBJ1-6; 8 bases align to TRBD1. J gave up 12 bases and V 4 bases, and 11 bases lay outside the gene matches. This CDR3 contains 15 residues. In germline, CDR1 is MNHEY, CDR2 SVGAGI. The CDR3 sequence is CASSLQDREGEPLHF. The CDR3 DNA reads TGTGCCAGCAGTTTACAGGACAGGGAAGGGGAACCCCTCCACTTT.

This clone was observed a few times. The CDR3 DNA reads as TGTGCCAGCAGCTTAGGTAGCAGCGGAAGGAACGATGGCTACACCTTC. It is translated as CASSLGSSGRNDGYTF. This chain joins TRBV7-9 and TRBJ1-2; D not certain. V was shortened by 1 base and J by 6 bases, with 18 bases between the two germline ends. The CDR3 extends over 16 amino acids. Germline loops: CDR1 SEHNR, CDR2 FQNEAQ (reference sequence).

This clone occurred once. The chain links TRBV19 to TRBJ2-2; the match to TRBD1 covers 8 bases. This CDR3 is built from 16 residues. CDR1 LNHDA and CDR2 SQIVND come from the germline V gene (reference sequence). The V and J ends lost 6 bases and 4 bases, in that order; junction bases with no gene match: 10. The CDR3 reads CASRTLWTGTTGELFF. DNA for the CDR3: TGTGCCAGTAGGACCCTTTGGACAGGGACCACCGGGGAGCTGTTTTTT.

The table lists this clone with a few counts. The chain has TRBV5-1 and TRBJ1-5, with D uncertain. Germline lookup yields CDR1 SGHRS and CDR2 YFSETQ. This CDR3 has 15 residues. Trimming removed 0 bases from V and 1 base from J, with 8 bases in between. The CDR3 DNA reads as TGCGCCAGCAGCTTGGATTCCGGGAGCAATCAGCCCCAGCATTTT. Protein sequence: CASSLDSGSNQPQHF.

The chain recombines TRBV19 with TRBJ2-3; 7 bases fit TRBD1. V lost 3 bases and J lost 4; bases outside the gene matches: 7. There are 15 residues in the CDR3. CDR1 and CDR2 from the germline V gene are LNHDA and SQIVND (reference sequence). The CDR3 protein is CASSIAEGAADTQYF. The CDR3 DNA reads as TGTGCCAGTAGTATCGCTGAGGGGGCGGCAGATACGCAGTATTTT.

V and J are TRBV11-2 and TRBJ2-2, with a weak D call TRBD2 (5 bases). CDR3 length: 18 residues. The germline gives CDR1 SGHAT, CDR2 FQNNGV. Trimming took 5 bases from V and 4 from J, leaving 23 bases between them. Here the CDR3 reads CASSPQPQEVRSTGELFF. CDR3 nucleotide sequence: TGTGCCAGCAGCCCACAACCCCAGGAGGTAAGAAGCACCGGGGAGCTGTTTTTT.